The T cell receptor beta chain under discussion was sequenced for a study of T cells in women clearing cervical HPV infection. Study as a whole: Case blood drawn at lesion detection; control blood after infection cleared.

The CDR3 spans 15 residues. The V gene's germline CDR1 is SGHTA and CDR2 FQGNSA. Concerning this clone itself: Coverage ceases 3 residues before the CDR3 finishes, and the germline J gene fills in the end.

Using immunoSEQ multiplex PCR, the repertoire was profiled, and TCRdb retains in-frame clones only, with some absent. The sample holds approximately 37,000 clones. The chain recombines TRBV7-2 with TRBJ2-5; D ambiguous. The TCR sequence derives from a woman aged 18-69 years with a cervical HPV16 infection that either progressed to CIN3+ or cleared (not recorded which). Sequencing used blood buffy coat. The CDR3 is CASSLAGGGRDTQYF. The CDR3 bases that were read are TGTGCCAGCAGCTTAGCAGGTGGCGGAAGAGATACC.